These 26 T cell receptor beta chains share one sample of origin, sequenced in a study of high-grade serous ovarian cancer treatment subgroups. Tumor samples were taken before definitive surgery or chemotherapy. The protocol was immunoSEQ multiplex PCR, while the TCRdb copy is restricted to in-frame clones and leaves out a portion. The repertoire holds about 5,800 clones, with about three quarters as singletons. Input material: tumor tissue. The receptor source for this set is a human donor with high-grade serous ovarian cancer.

J is TRBJ2-1 and V is TRBV6-4; possibly TRBD2 for D (6 bases). The CDR3 consists of 13 residues. Trimming removed 6 bases at V and 1 base at J, with 7 bases between. Germline V CDR1 and CDR2: MRHNA, SNTAGT. CDR3 region: CASSGGSYNEQFF. As DNA, the CDR3 is TGTGCCAGCAGCGGGGGTTCCTACAATGAGCAGTTCTTC.

V and J are TRBV14 and TRBJ2-1; 13 bases fit TRBD2. The CDR3 runs 15 residues. CDR1 is SGHDN and CDR2 is FVKESK in the germline V gene. V shed 1 base, J shed 6 bases, and the junction held 0 bases outside the gene matches. In DNA, the CDR3 is TGTGCCAGCAGCCAAGGACTAGCGGGGGGCAATGAGCAGTTCTTC. Its translation: CASSQGLAGGNEQFF.

This clone was picked up one time. V and J are TRBV5-6 and TRBJ1-2; 8 nucleotides agree with TRBD1. The CDR3 is 14 residues long. The V gene end was trimmed by 2 bases and the J gene end by 8 bases; junction bases not matched to a gene: 8. Germline V CDR1 and CDR2: SGHDT, YYEEEE. CDR3 residues: CASSFRARGLGYTF. The DNA for the CDR3 is TGTGCCAGCAGCTTTAGGGCCAGGGGGCTCGGCTACACCTTC.

There are a few counts of this clone. The chain carries TRBV19 and TRBJ2-3; a weak D match, TRBD1 (6 bases). Per the germline V gene, CDR1 is LNHDA and CDR2 is SQIVND (reference sequence). V lost 4 bases to trimming and J lost 4 bases, with 12 bases between them. This CDR3 has 14 amino acids. CDR3 DNA sequence: TGTGCCAGTAGTAAGTGGCAGGGGCCAGATACGCAGTATTTT. It yields the protein CASSKWQGPDTQYF.

This chain joins TRBV5-1 and TRBJ2-1, with 14 nucleotides matching TRBD2. J gave up 3 bases and V 2 bases, and 7 bases lay outside the gene matches. The germline CDR1 and CDR2 sequences are SGHRS and YFSETQ. The CDR3 runs 18 residues. The CDR3 loop is CASSFGRTSGGNYNEQFF. CDR3 nucleotide sequence: TGCGCCAGCAGCTTCGGGCGGACTAGCGGGGGGAACTACAATGAGCAGTTCTTC. Variable domain in full (rest from reference TRBV5-1 and TRBJ2-1): KAGVTQTPRYLIKTRGQQVTLSCSPISGHRSVSWYQQTPGQGLQFLFEYFSETQRNKGNFPGRFSGRQFSNSRSEMNVSTLELGDSALYLCASSFGRTSGGNYNEQFFGPGTRLTVL.

The chain links TRBV7-9 to TRBJ2-1; D may be TRBD2 (5 bases). V lost 5 bases and J lost 12, with 26 bases in between. The germline V gene encodes CDR1 SEHNR and CDR2 FQNEAQ (reference sequence). The CDR3 consists of 16 residues. The CDR3 protein is CASSLSIARGFNRQFF. In nucleotides, the CDR3 is TGTGCCAGCAGCCTCAGTATTGCCCGGGGATTTAATAGGCAGTTCTTC.

DNA for the CDR3: TGTGCCAGCTCACCGTGGTCCGATGAGCAGTTCTTC. Translating gives CASSPWSDEQFF. The rearrangement links TRBV18 to TRBJ2-1; D unclear. The CDR3 runs 12 residues. CDR1 and CDR2 (germline): KGHSH, LQKENI. V was cut by 3 bases and J by 8 bases, with 8 bases left in between.

V usage is TRBV10-3 and J usage is TRBJ2-5; no definite D call. Between the trimmed V and J ends, which lost 3 bases and 6 bases, there was a span of 11 bases. Looked up from germline, CDR1 is ENHRY and CDR2 is SYGVKD. The CDR3 spans 13 residues. CDR3 residues: CAISETWEQTQYF. CDR3 bases: TGTGCCATCAGTGAAACGTGGGAACAGACCCAGTACTTC.

The chain recombines TRBV27 with TRBJ2-3; D unclear. This CDR3 has 12 residues. Germline CDR1 is MNHEY and CDR2 is SMNVEV (reference sequence). Trimming left V 8 bases short and J 0 bases short, with 6 bases between. The CDR3 DNA reads as TGTGCCAGCCACACCAGCACAGATACGCAGTATTTT. Translation: CASHTSTDTQYF.

This clone is labeled large (0.1 to 1%). This chain links TRBV4-2 with TRBJ1-5, with a tentative D call TRBD1 (5 bases). The germline gives CDR1 LGHNA, CDR2 YNFKEQ. The CDR3 is 14 amino acids. V gave up 0 bases and J gave up 15 bases, with 18 bases separating them. This CDR3 is CASSQDYGAGMRHF. For the CDR3, the DNA is TGTGCCAGCAGCCAAGATTATGGGGCAGGGATGAGGCATTTT.

V and J are TRBV7-8 and TRBJ2-1; TRBD2 matches 8 bases. CDR3 length: 16 residues. After removal of 1 base from V and 6 bases from J, the junction contained 8 bases not matched to a gene. Germline V gene sequence: CDR1 SGHVS, CDR2 FQNEAQ. The CDR3: CASSLGDGGAPNEQFF. In DNA, the CDR3 is TGTGCCAGCAGCTTAGGGGACGGGGGGGCTCCCAATGAGCAGTTCTTC.

In this sample, this clone turned up once. The rearrangement uses TRBV5-1 and TRBJ1-4, with D unclear. V lost 5 bases, J lost 2 bases, and 7 bases lay in between. Germline V lookup: CDR1 SGHRS, CDR2 YFSETQ. The CDR3 runs 13 residues. The CDR3 protein is CASRESTNEKLFF. DNA for the CDR3: TGCGCCAGCAGGGAGTCCACTAATGAAAAACTGTTTTTT.

This clone came up a few times. The CDR3: CASRIRQFTYEQYF. The CDR3 DNA sequence: TGTGCCAGCAGGATTCGACAGTTCACCTACGAGCAGTACTTC. The gene calls are TRBV6-1 and TRBJ2-7; a possible D gene is TRBD1 (5 bases). Germline V gene data show CDR1 as MNHNS and CDR2 as SASEGT. This CDR3 has 14 residues. The V and J ends lost 6 bases and 2 bases respectively, with 14 bases between them.

V gene TRBV7-9 combines with J gene TRBJ1-5; TRBD1 aligns across 7 bases. The V and J ends lost 0 bases and 2 bases, in that order; junction bases with no gene match: 10. The germline CDR1 and CDR2 sequences are SEHNR and FQNEAQ (reference sequence). The CDR3 runs 18 residues. This CDR3 is CASSLALGTAVGNQPQHF. For the CDR3, the DNA is TGTGCCAGCAGCTTAGCGCTCGGGACAGCCGTTGGCAATCAGCCCCAGCATTTT.

The chain links TRBV19 to TRBJ1-1; no clear D gene. CDR1 is LNHDA and CDR2 is SQIVND in the germline V gene (reference sequence). The CDR3 covers 13 residues. Trimming removed 3 bases at V and 3 bases at J, with 8 bases between. The CDR3 protein is CASSMSFDTEAFF. In DNA form, the CDR3 reads TGTGCCAGTAGTATGAGTTTCGACACTGAAGCTTTCTTT.

The rearrangement joins TRBV9 to TRBJ2-1, with TRBD2 identical over 11 bases. Trimming cost V 6 bases and J 6 bases; bases outside gene matches: 5. Germline V gene data show CDR1 as SGDLS and CDR2 as YYNGEE. CDR3 length: 14 amino acids. The CDR3: CASTSGTSGNEQFF. CDR3 DNA sequence: TGTGCCAGCACCTCCGGGACTAGCGGCAATGAGCAGTTCTTC.

This clone was seen a single time. The rearrangement uses TRBV4-3 and TRBJ1-2, with D perhaps TRBD1 (5 bases). The CDR3 covers 13 residues. CDR1 and CDR2 (germline): LGHNA, YSLEER. The V and J ends lost 0 bases and 5 bases respectively, with 7 bases between them. The CDR3 DNA is TGCGCCAGCAGCCAAGAAGCAGGGTATGGCTACACCTTC. This gives the protein CASSQEAGYGYTF.

The CDR3 sequence is CASSLHPNTGELFF. CDR3 nucleotide sequence: TGTGCCAGCAGCTTACACCCGAACACCGGGGAGCTGTTTTTT. The chain uses TRBV7-2 and TRBJ2-2, with D unresolved. The CDR3 loop spans 14 amino acids. Germline V CDR1 and CDR2: SGHTA, FQGNSA. V dropped 2 bases and J dropped 0 bases, with 4 bases sitting between them.

The V call is TRBV19, the J call TRBJ2-1; D is possibly TRBD1 or TRBD2 (5 bases each). Germline V gives CDR1 LNHDA, CDR2 SQIVND (reference sequence). CDR3 size: 13 residues. The ends were cut back, 1 base at V and 9 bases at J, with 10 bases in the middle. CDR3 nucleotides: TGTGCCAGTAGTATAGCCCCCGGGACTGAGCAGTTCTTC. Translation: CASSIAPGTEQFF.

This sequence joins TRBV4-1 and TRBJ1-3; D unresolved. CDR1 MGHRA and CDR2 YSYEKL come from the germline V gene. The CDR3 has 17 residues. V was shortened by 2 bases and J by 0 bases, with 14 bases between the two germline ends. CDR3 DNA sequence: TGCGCCAGCAGCCAATGGGGTGCGTCCGGCTCTGGAAACACCATATATTTT. Protein sequence: CASSQWGASGSGNTIYF.

The chain carries TRBV29-1 and TRBJ1-2, with D tentatively TRBD1 (5 bases). V was pared by 4 bases and J by 8 bases, with 23 bases between. Germline V lookup: CDR1 SQVTM, CDR2 ANQGSEA. The CDR3 covers 15 residues. CDR3 sequence (DNA): TGCAGCGTTGTTGTAAACACCCCCCAGGGAGGGGGCTACACCTTC. Its translation is CSVVVNTPQGGGYTF.

The J gene is TRBJ1-4, the V gene TRBV6-5; no clear D gene. V was trimmed by 5 bases and J by 2 bases, leaving 9 bases between them. Germline V gene lookup returns CDR1 MNHEY and CDR2 SVGAGI. This CDR3 is built from 14 residues. CDR3 in amino acids: CASSPKLTNEKLFF. The CDR3, as DNA: TGTGCCAGCAGTCCTAAGCTTACTAATGAAAAACTGTTTTTT.

This chain uses TRBV30 with TRBJ1-5; D not certain. The CDR3 sequence is 14 residues long. Germline CDR1 GTSNPN, CDR2 SVGIG (reference sequence). V gave up 2 bases and J gave up 6 bases, with 14 bases separating them. The CDR3 loop reads CAWSRRETGQPQHF. CDR3 DNA: TGTGCCTGGAGTCGTAGGGAGACGGGTCAGCCCCAGCATTTT.

The rearrangement uses TRBV11-2 and TRBJ1-4; a weak D match, TRBD1 (6 bases). The V gene's germline CDR1 is SGHAT and CDR2 FQNNGV. The CDR3 runs 15 residues. Trimming cost V 5 bases and J 7 bases, with 17 bases left between them. CDR3: CASSARGPTGEKLFF. Written as DNA, the CDR3 is TGTGCCAGCAGCGCCCGGGGGCCCACTGGTGAAAAACTGTTTTTT.

The chain has TRBV11-2 and TRBJ1-1; D is perhaps TRBD1 (5 bases). CDR1 and CDR2 from the germline V gene are SGHAT and FQNNGV. The CDR3 consists of 14 residues. V lost 3 bases to trimming and J lost 4 bases, with 12 bases between them. The CDR3 protein is CASSFGGLGTEAFF. The CDR3 DNA reads TGTGCCAGCAGCTTTGGGGGTTTGGGCACTGAAGCTTTCTTT.

In this sample, this clone turned up once. CDR3 amino acids: CASSQARVVTGELFF. The CDR3 DNA reads TGCGCCAGCAGCCAAGCCAGGGTAGTCACCGGGGAGCTGTTTTTT. The chain carries TRBV4-3 and TRBJ2-2, with D perhaps TRBD1 (5 bases). In germline, CDR1 is LGHNA, CDR2 YSLEER. V was cut by 1 base and J by 4 bases, with 10 bases left in between. The CDR3 covers 15 residues.